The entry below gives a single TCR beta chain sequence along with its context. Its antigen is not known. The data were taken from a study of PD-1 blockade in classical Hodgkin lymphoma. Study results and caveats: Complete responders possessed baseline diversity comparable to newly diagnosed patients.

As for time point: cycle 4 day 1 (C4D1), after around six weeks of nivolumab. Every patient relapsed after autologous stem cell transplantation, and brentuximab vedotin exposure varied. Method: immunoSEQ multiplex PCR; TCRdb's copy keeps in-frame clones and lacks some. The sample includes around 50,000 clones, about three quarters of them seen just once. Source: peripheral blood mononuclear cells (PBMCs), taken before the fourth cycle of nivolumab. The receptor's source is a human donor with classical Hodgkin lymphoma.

CDR3 in DNA: TGTGCCAGCTCACCATCAGCAACTAGCGGGAATCCCTACGAGCAGTACTTC. It is translated as CASSPSATSGNPYEQYF. The genes are TRBV18 and TRBJ2-7; 10 bases map to TRBD2. This CDR3 has 17 amino acids. With V trimmed by 2 bases and J by 2 bases, 9 bases remained unmatched. The V gene's germline CDR1 is KGHSH and CDR2 LQKENI.